Each of the 16 T cell receptor beta chains below was sequenced from the same sample in a study of CXCR3-negative and CXCR3-positive naive CD8 T cells. TRB cDNA libraries were made by UMI-labeled 5' RACE. TCRdb reprocessed the 5' RACE reads and reports one entry per CDR3 protein, with no DNA. Across 70,000 to 95,000 distinct CDR3 sequences, the top ten clones capture roughly 1.8% of the sample. Sequenced input: naive CXCR3- CD8+ T cells from blood. The subset here: CD45RO-CCR7+CD27+CD95- naive CD8+ T cells lacking CXCR3 (TNR3-). These receptors all come from a human donor in good health. Some clones in this sample may be carry-over from other donors' samples.

The chain is built from TRBV27 and TRBJ2-7; TCRdb's D call of TRBD1 is untestable without DNA. This CDR3 has 14 residues. Germline V gene lookup returns CDR1 MNHEY and CDR2 SMNVEV (reference sequence). The CDR3 sequence: CASSSPARGYEQYF.

CDR3 residues: CASSWGYEQYF. V gene TRBV5-1 combines with J gene TRBJ2-7. The length of the CDR3 is 11 residues. Germline V gene sequence: CDR1 SGHRS, CDR2 YFSETQ.

The J gene is TRBJ2-2, the V gene TRBV29-1; lacking DNA, the TRBD2 call made by TCRdb goes unchecked. Germline V gene sequence: CDR1 SQVTM, CDR2 ANQGSEA. CDR3 length: 15 residues. CDR3 loop: CSVVASGRFTGELFF.

V is TRBV29-1 and J is TRBJ1-1; TCRdb picks TRBD1, but there is no DNA to check that call. CDR1 SQVTM and CDR2 ANQGSEA come from the germline V gene. The CDR3 covers 11 residues. CDR3 protein: CSGGTDTEAFF. Drawing the rest from reference TRBV29-1 and TRBJ1-1, the complete variable domain is SAVISQKPSRDICQRGTSLTIQCQVDSQVTMMFWYRQQPGQSLTLIATANQGSEATYESGFVIDKFPISRPNLTFSTLTVSNMSPEDSSIYLCSGGTDTEAFFGQGTRLTVV.

J is TRBJ2-7 and V is TRBV5-6; TCRdb selects TRBD1, and the lack of DNA leaves this call unchecked. Germline assignment: CDR1 SGHDT and CDR2 YYEEEE. This CDR3 comprises 15 residues. CDR3 residues: CASSSSVDRGQEQYF.

This chain joins TRBV5-4 and TRBJ2-6; TCRdb picks TRBD1, but there is no DNA to check that call. Germline V CDR1 and CDR2: SGHNT, YYREEE (reference sequence). The CDR3 runs 16 residues. The CDR3 sequence: CASSPSGTAGANVLTF.

The chain combines TRBV4-1 with TRBJ1-2. The V gene's germline CDR1 is MGHRA and CDR2 YSYEKL. The CDR3 has 15 amino acids. The CDR3 sequence is CASSQDETSVDGYTF.

V is TRBV12-3 or TRBV12-4 and J is TRBJ2-2. This CDR3 is built from 15 residues. CDR3: CASSPRSRNTGELFF.

This chain connects TRBV6-2 or TRBV6-3 to TRBJ2-1; no DNA is available, so the TRBD2 call from TCRdb remains unchecked. CDR3 length: 18 residues. Germline-derived CDR1 and CDR2 are MNHEY and SVGEGT. The CDR3 region is CASSYSMTSGRVGNEQFF.

The CDR3 loop reads CSVDGREGNEQFF. The chain uses TRBV29-1 and TRBJ2-1; TCRdb proposes TRBD2, but this gene call is untestable without DNA. Germline CDR1 reads SQVTM; CDR2 reads ANQGSEA. The CDR3 spans 13 residues.

The CDR3 protein is CASSLLVAGEYNEQFF. V is TRBV5-1 and J is TRBJ2-1; TCRdb's D gene call, TRBD2, goes unchecked for lack of DNA. Germline lookup yields CDR1 SGHRS and CDR2 YFSETQ. The CDR3 spans 16 residues. The full variable domain, completed using reference TRBV5-1 and TRBJ2-1, is KAGVTQTPRYLIKTRGQQVTLSCSPISGHRSVSWYQQTPGQGLQFLFEYFSETQRNKGNFPGRFSGRQFSNSRSEMNVSTLELGDSALYLCASSLLVAGEYNEQFFGPGTRLTVL.

The chain employs TRBV9 and TRBJ2-1; TCRdb's D call of TRBD1 is untestable without DNA. The CDR3 is made up of 15 amino acids. CDR1 and CDR2 from the germline V gene are SGDLS and YYNGEE. CDR3 region: CASSARQGAGDEQFF.

The J gene is TRBJ2-5, the V gene TRBV11-2; as DNA is missing, the TRBD2 call by TCRdb cannot be tested. The CDR3 loop spans 16 amino acids. The germline gives CDR1 SGHAT, CDR2 FQNNGV. CDR3 residues: CASSLFWRESQETQYF.

The chain uses TRBV9 and TRBJ2-7; TCRdb returns TRBD1, unconfirmable since there is no DNA. This CDR3 contains 14 residues. Germline loops: CDR1 SGDLS, CDR2 YYNGEE. The CDR3 reads CASSARDRGDEQYF.

The rearrangement links TRBV7-6 to TRBJ1-1; TCRdb returns TRBD1, unconfirmable since there is no DNA. The length of the CDR3 is 15 residues. The V gene's germline CDR1 is SGHVS and CDR2 FNYEAQ. The CDR3 sequence is CASSSDRAMNTEAFF.

The V gene is TRBV4-1, the J gene TRBJ2-5; TCRdb picks TRBD2, but there is no DNA to check that call. This CDR3 spans 13 amino acids. Germline CDR1 MGHRA, CDR2 YSYEKL. CDR3 in amino acids: CASSGTRGETQYF.